Below, 19 T cell receptor beta chains from the same sample are listed, as sequenced in a study of early T cells in non-severe SARS-CoV-2 infection. A single record per CDR3 protein comes from TCRdb applying MiXCR to the 5' RACE reads. The repertoire holds tens of thousands of distinct CDR3 sequences, with 6% to 9.5% as singletons. The material was whole blood, obtained at baseline. The receptor set was obtained from an adult who was a healthcare worker with PCR-confirmed SARS-CoV-2 infection or an uninfected control (not recorded which).

Ten or more counts support this clonotype. J is TRBJ2-1 and V is TRBV2, with D uncertain. The V end was cut by 2 bases, the J end by 7 bases, with 12 bases between. In germline, CDR1 is SNHLY, CDR2 FYNNEI. CDR3 length equals 14 residues. DNA of the CDR3: TGTGCCAGCAGTGAATCGGTGCAGGTAAATGAGCAGTTCTTC. Translating gives CASSESVQVNEQFF. Based on the CDR3 plus reference TRBV2 and TRBJ2-1, the full variable domain is EPEVTQTPSHQVTQMGQEVILRCVPISNHLYFYWYRQILGQKVEFLVSFYNNEISEKSEIFDDQFSVERPDGSNFTLKIRSTKLEDSAMYFCASSESVQVNEQFFGPGTRLTVL.

Many counts were recorded for this clonotype. V usage is TRBV7-9 and J usage is TRBJ1-1; unclear D gene. This CDR3 region has 13 residues. Trimming pared 3 bases from V and 4 bases from J, leaving 9 bases between. Per germline, CDR1 SEHNR and CDR2 FQNEAQ (reference sequence). The CDR3 DNA reads TGTGCCAGCAGCTTGGACGCGGGCACTGAAGCTTTCTTT. Its protein product is CASSLDAGTEAFF. Full variable domain (outside the CDR3, taken from reference TRBV7-9 and TRBJ1-1): DTGVSQNPRHKITKRGQNVTFRCDPISEHNRLYWYRQTLGQGPEFLTYFQNEAQLEKSRLLSDRFSAERPKGSFSTLEIQRTEQGDSAMYLCASSLDAGTEAFFGQGTRLTVV.

This clonotype occurred a few times. The chain carries TRBV11-3 and TRBJ2-2, with D maybe TRBD1 (5 bases). The germline gives CDR1 SGHNT, CDR2 YENEEA. V lost 6 bases and J 5 bases, leaving 10 bases between the germline ends. CDR3 length equals 13 residues. CDR3 sequence reads: CASSGQGTGELFF. Written as DNA, the CDR3 is TGTGCCAGCAGTGGTCAGGGAACCGGGGAGCTGTTTTTT. The variable domain in full, completed from reference TRBV11-3 and TRBJ2-2, reads EAGVVQSPRYKIIEKKQPVAFWCNPISGHNTLYWYLQNLGQGPELLIRYENEEAVDDSQLPKDRFSAERLKGVDSTLKIQPAELGDSAVYLCASSGQGTGELFFGEGSRLTVL.

Concerning this clonotype itself: A much larger clone lies one base from this, so it may be a read error. This chain connects TRBV4-1 to TRBJ1-6; D gene ambiguous. The germline V gene has CDR1 MGHRA and CDR2 YSYEKL. This CDR3 comprises 13 residues. The CDR3, as DNA: TGCGCCAGCAGCCAATATTATAATTCACCCCCCCACTTT. Translation gives CASSQYYNSPPHF.

This rearrangement joins TRBV11-3 to TRBJ2-1; tentatively, D is TRBD2 (5 bases). Germline V gene sequence: CDR1 SGHNT, CDR2 YENEEA. The CDR3 runs 14 residues. V lost 2 bases, J lost 6 bases, and 11 bases lay in between. CDR3 in amino acids: CASSLSPGSNEQFF. The CDR3 nucleotides are TGTGCCAGCAGCTTAAGCCCGGGGAGCAATGAGCAGTTCTTC.

This clonotype was recorded a few times. The genes are TRBV20-1 and TRBJ2-1; either TRBD1 or TRBD2 may supply D (6 bases each). V was shortened by 6 bases and J by 4 bases, with 16 bases between the two germline ends. In germline, CDR1 is DFQATT, CDR2 SNEGSKA (reference sequence). The CDR3 totals 14 residues. CDR3 protein: CSAQRGAGYNEQFF. In DNA, the CDR3 is TGCAGTGCCCAGAGGGGGGCGGGGTACAATGAGCAGTTCTTC.

This clonotype was seen many times. The chain uses TRBV5-5 and TRBJ2-3; possible D gene TRBD1, 5 bases. CDR1 is SGHKS and CDR2 is YYEKEE in the germline V gene (reference sequence). This CDR3 has 19 amino acids. With 0 bases removed from V and 2 bases from J, the gap between germline ends came to 22 bases. For the CDR3, the DNA is TGTGCCAGCAGCTTGGAAGTGACAGTCTTTACGGTAAACACAGATACGCAGTATTTT. As protein: CASSLEVTVFTVNTDTQYF.

The chain links TRBV12-3 or TRBV12-4 to TRBJ2-3; D call uncertain. This CDR3 is 12 amino acids long. V lost 5 bases to trimming and J lost 6 bases, with 9 bases between them. This CDR3 reads CASSRDTDTQYF. Here the CDR3 DNA reads TGTGCCAGCAGTCGCGACACCGATACGCAGTATTTT.

CDR3 sequence reads: CASSQWSGELFF. In DNA form, the CDR3 reads TGTGCCAGCAGCCAATGGTCCGGGGAGCTGTTTTTT. The chain uses TRBV3-1 and TRBJ2-2; D unresolved. In germline, CDR1 is LGHDT, CDR2 YNNKEL (reference sequence). V shed 2 bases and J shed 6 bases, with 4 bases lying between them. The CDR3 totals 12 residues.

The chain has TRBV11-2 and TRBJ2-7, with 10 nucleotides matching TRBD2. Germline V lookup: CDR1 SGHAT, CDR2 FQNNGV. The CDR3 loop spans 15 amino acids. Trimming at V came to 3 bases and at J to 3 bases, leaving 5 bases not matched to a gene. CDR3 region: CASSFTSGDNYEQYF. In nucleotides, the CDR3 is TGTGCCAGCAGCTTTACTAGCGGGGATAACTACGAGCAGTACTTC.

This clonotype was recorded a few times. This chain uses TRBV6-6 with TRBJ1-1; D is ambiguous. The CDR3 loop spans 15 amino acids. In germline, CDR1 is MNHNY, CDR2 SVGAGI (reference sequence). Deletions cut 2 bases from V and 0 bases from J, with 10 bases between. For the CDR3, the DNA is TGTGCCAGCAGTTACGGAAGTCTAATGAACACTGAAGCTTTCTTT. Amino acid sequence: CASSYGSLMNTEAFF.

The chain carries TRBV5-4 and TRBJ1-1; a possible D gene is TRBD1 (6 bases). The CDR3 sequence is 15 residues long. V shed 4 bases and J shed 7 bases, with 20 bases lying between them. The V gene's germline CDR1 is SGHNT and CDR2 YYREEE (reference sequence). The DNA for the CDR3 is TGTGCCAGCAGCGATATTTCGACAGGTCGACTTGAAGCTTTCTTT. Translating gives CASSDISTGRLEAFF.

This clonotype was seen only a few times. V gene TRBV6-1 combines with J gene TRBJ2-3; D is unclear. In germline, CDR1 is MNHNS, CDR2 SASEGT. This CDR3 has 15 amino acids. V was pared by 7 bases and J by 2 bases, with 16 bases between. CDR3 loop: CASIPSSPHTDTQYF. The CDR3 nucleotides read TGTGCCAGCATTCCCTCTTCCCCCCACACAGATACGCAGTATTTT.

This clonotype was detected ten times or more. This chain links TRBV6-2 or TRBV6-3 with TRBJ2-3; D may match TRBD1 or TRBD2 (5 bases each). The V gene's germline CDR1 is MNHEY and CDR2 SVGEGT. Trimming shortened V by 5 bases and J by 2 bases, and 11 bases separated the two germline ends. The CDR3 is 14 amino acids. In DNA, the CDR3 is TGTGCCAGCAGTATGGGGGAGATCACAGATACGCAGTATTTT. This codes for CASSMGEITDTQYF.

The chain employs TRBV18 and TRBJ1-5; D perhaps matches TRBD1 (6 bases). The CDR3 extends over 15 amino acids. V was pared by 3 bases and J by 5 bases, with 14 bases between. Germline-derived CDR1 and CDR2 are KGHSH and LQKENI. The CDR3 DNA is TGTGCCAGCTCACCTTCGGTACAGGGCTATCAGCCCCAGCATTTT. Protein sequence: CASSPSVQGYQPQHF. Drawing the rest from reference TRBV18 and TRBJ1-5, the complete variable domain is NAGVMQNPRHLVRRRGQEARLRCSPMKGHSHVYWYRQLPEEGLKFMVYLQKENIIDESGMPKERFSAEFPKEGPSILRIQQVVRGDSAAYFCASSPSVQGYQPQHFGDGTRLSIL.

This clonotype was counted a few times. DNA of the CDR3: TGTGCCAGCAGCTCTTATGTTTTAGCGGGGGGCCCTCAAGAGACCCAGTACTTC. It codes for CASSSYVLAGGPQETQYF. This chain links TRBV11-2 with TRBJ2-5, with TRBD2 identical over 10 bases. The germline gives CDR1 SGHAT, CDR2 FQNNGV. V was pared by 4 bases and J by 2 bases, with 13 bases of the junction left unmatched. The CDR3 spans 18 residues.

The chain links TRBV12-3 or TRBV12-4 to TRBJ1-5; D is ambiguous. Deletions cut 4 bases from V and 7 bases from J, with 14 bases between. This CDR3 is 14 amino acids long. The chain's CDR3 is CASSYIPGIQPQHF. The CDR3 DNA is TGTGCCAGCAGTTACATACCCGGCATCCAGCCCCAGCATTTT.

V is TRBV7-9 and J is TRBJ2-3, with D maybe TRBD2 (7 bases). Germline CDR1 is SEHNR and CDR2 is FQNEAQ (reference sequence). The V end was cut by 5 bases, the J end by 3 bases, with 18 bases between. The CDR3 extends over 16 amino acids. The CDR3: CASSRAVGGATDTQYF. CDR3 bases: TGTGCCAGCAGCCGAGCGGTAGGGGGGGCAACAGATACGCAGTATTTT.

The table lists this clonotype with many counts. This rearrangement joins TRBV11-2 to TRBJ2-1, with D maybe TRBD1 (5 bases). Trimming removed 5 bases from V and 0 bases from J, with 17 bases in between. The CDR3 sequence is 17 residues long. CDR1 SGHAT and CDR2 FQNNGV come from the germline V gene. CDR3 amino acids: CASSVALRQSSYNEQFF. The DNA of the CDR3 is TGTGCCAGCAGCGTCGCCTTGAGACAGAGCTCCTACAATGAGCAGTTCTTC.